Included here is one T cell receptor (beta chain) sequence, with context. Its specificity is unknown. The entry originates in a study of OX40 agonist ivuxolimab in advanced cancers. Across the study: The patients' treatment was ivuxolimab, an agonistic anti-OX40 (CD134) antibody. A diagnosis of hepatocellular carcinoma, melanoma, renal cell or head and neck cancer was present in dose-escalation patients. Enrollees could have had prior anti-PD-1, anti-PD-L1 or anti-CTLA-4 therapy, which 30% to 50% had received. Findings and limits, study-wide: By week 6 at 0.1 to 3.0 mg/kg, blood CD4+ and CD8+ T cells had expanded clonally.

The method was immunoSEQ multiplex PCR; TCRdb's version includes in-frame clones alone and lacks a portion of them. This table has approximately 80,000 clones, about nine tenths appearing once. The CDR3 is 11 amino acids. Trimming pared 2 bases from V and 8 bases from J, leaving 7 bases between. From germline, CDR1 is SGHNT and CDR2 YYREEE (reference sequence). The chain joins TRBV5-4 to TRBJ1-2; D is perhaps TRBD1 (5 bases). The receptor was derived from an adult with an advanced solid tumor such as melanoma, head and neck, liver or kidney cancer. The material sequenced was CD4+ or CD8+ T cells sorted from blood, taken in a trial of the OX40 agonist ivuxolimab. CDR3 sequence (DNA): TGTGCCAGCAGCTTCGAGGGGGGCTACACCTTC. It is translated as CASSFEGGYTF.